The entry that follows covers one T cell receptor beta chain sequence. Its antigen is undetermined. The entry originates in a study of PD-1 blockade in mismatch repair-deficient tumors. Whole-study context: Patients had 11 to 13 mismatch repair-deficient cancer types and were previously treated and progressing. Findings and caveats of the study: Rapid post-treatment expansion, then contraction, generally preceding radiologic response, marked tumor-resident clones.

In germline, CDR1 is MNHEY, CDR2 SMNVEV (reference sequence). The CDR3 is 16 amino acids. With 2 bases clipped from V and 2 bases from J, the junction kept 8 bases outside the gene matches. Assay used: immunoSEQ multiplex PCR; TCRdb lists only in-frame clones, some missing. Of under 75,000 clones in the sample, roughly 88% were seen once. The TCR-sequenced patients were a few responders to pembrolizumab. The receptor was isolated from an adult with mismatch repair-deficient cancer. This specimen consisted of peripheral blood, obtained 52 weeks after starting pembrolizumab. The rearrangement links TRBV27 to TRBJ2-7; 8 nucleotides agree with TRBD2. CDR3 nucleotide sequence: TGTGCCAGCAGTTTAAAGGTCCGGACTAGCCCCTACGAGCAGTACTTC. Its protein product is CASSLKVRTSPYEQYF.